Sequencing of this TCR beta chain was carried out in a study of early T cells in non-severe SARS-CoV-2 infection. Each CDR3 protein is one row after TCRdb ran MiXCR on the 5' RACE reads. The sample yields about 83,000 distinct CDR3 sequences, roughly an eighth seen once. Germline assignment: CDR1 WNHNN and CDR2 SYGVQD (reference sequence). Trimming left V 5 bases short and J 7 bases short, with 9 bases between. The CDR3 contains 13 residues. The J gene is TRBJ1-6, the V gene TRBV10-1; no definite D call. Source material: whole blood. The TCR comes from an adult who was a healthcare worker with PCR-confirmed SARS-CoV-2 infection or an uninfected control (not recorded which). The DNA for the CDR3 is TGCGCCAGCAGTACAGATCCGAATTCACCCCTCCACTTT. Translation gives CASSTDPNSPLHF.